The clone carrying this TCR beta chain was recorded only once. The entry originates in a study of blood T cell repertoires in COVID-19. Participants were aged about 18 to 90 years, lived in about 26 US areas, and enrolled virtually. Participant-given clinical history determined each cohort assignment. Cohort 3 recovered donors had two negative PCRs, clearance, or symptom resolution. Libraries were prepared by immunoSEQ multiplex PCR; TCRdb keeps only in-frame clonotypes and omits some of them. The sample has some 170,000 clones; around 84% are singletons. Germline V gene lookup returns CDR1 MNHNY and CDR2 SVGAGI (reference sequence). The V segment lost 5 bases and the J segment 0 bases; nucleotides outside the gene matches: 12. The CDR3 consists of 18 residues.

The J gene is TRBJ2-7, the V gene TRBV6-6, with 11 bases aligning to TRBD2. The TCR originated in a middle-aged man who had recovered from COVID-19. Sequenced: PBMCs or T cells enriched from blood (not recorded which). CDR3 in amino acids: CASSLSGASGGSSYEQYF. For the CDR3, the DNA is TGTGCCAGCAGTCTCTCCGGGGCTAGCGGGGGGTCCTCCTACGAGCAGTACTTC.